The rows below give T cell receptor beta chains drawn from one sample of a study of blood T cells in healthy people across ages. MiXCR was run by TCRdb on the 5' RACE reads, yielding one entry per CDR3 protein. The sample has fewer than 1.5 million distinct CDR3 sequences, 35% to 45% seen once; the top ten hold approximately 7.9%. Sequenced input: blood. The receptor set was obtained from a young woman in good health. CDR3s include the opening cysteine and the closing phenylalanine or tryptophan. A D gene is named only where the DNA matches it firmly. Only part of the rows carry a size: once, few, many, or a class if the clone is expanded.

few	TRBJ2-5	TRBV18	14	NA	CASSPKPSEETQYF	TGTGCCAGCTCACCAAAGCCCAGCGAAGAGACCCAGTACTTC
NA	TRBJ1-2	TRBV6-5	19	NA	CASSYLFVTASSSNYGYTF	TGTGCCAGCAGTTATCTCTTTGTGACTGCCTCCTCATCGAACTATGGCTACACTTTC
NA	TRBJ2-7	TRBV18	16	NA	CASSPRRVDSPEEQYF	TGTGCCAGCTCACCTCGGCGTGTCGACAGCCCTGAGGAGCAGTACTTC
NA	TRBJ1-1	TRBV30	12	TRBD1	CAQARGGTGAFF	TGTGCTCAAGCCAGGGGGGGGACAGGAGCTTTCTTT
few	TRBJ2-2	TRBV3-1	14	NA	CASSHTSYTGELFF	TGTGCCAGCAGCCACACTAGCTACACCGGGGAGCTGTTTTTT
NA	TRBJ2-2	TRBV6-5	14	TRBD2	CASRVAGNTGELFF	TGTGCCAGCAGGGTAGCGGGGAACACCGGGGAGCTGTTTTTT
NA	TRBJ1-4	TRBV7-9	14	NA	CASSPSGSNEKLFF	TGTGCCAGCAGCCCTAGCGGGTCTAATGAAAAACTGTTTTTT
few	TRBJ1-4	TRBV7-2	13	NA	CASSEEYGEKLFF	TGTGCCAGCAGCGAAGAGTACGGTGAAAAACTGTTTTTT
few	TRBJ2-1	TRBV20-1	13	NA	CSATRLGLGEQFF	TGCAGTGCTACAAGACTAGGTCTTGGTGAGCAGTTCTTC
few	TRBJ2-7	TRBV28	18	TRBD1	CASSLLPARTGMVHEQYF	TGTGCCAGCAGTTTACTGCCCGCCCGGACAGGGATGGTCCACGAGCAGTACTTC
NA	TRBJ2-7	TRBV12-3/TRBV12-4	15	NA	CASTPPGTGSYEQYF	TGTGCCAGCACTCCTCCCGGGACTGGTTCCTACGAGCAGTACTTC